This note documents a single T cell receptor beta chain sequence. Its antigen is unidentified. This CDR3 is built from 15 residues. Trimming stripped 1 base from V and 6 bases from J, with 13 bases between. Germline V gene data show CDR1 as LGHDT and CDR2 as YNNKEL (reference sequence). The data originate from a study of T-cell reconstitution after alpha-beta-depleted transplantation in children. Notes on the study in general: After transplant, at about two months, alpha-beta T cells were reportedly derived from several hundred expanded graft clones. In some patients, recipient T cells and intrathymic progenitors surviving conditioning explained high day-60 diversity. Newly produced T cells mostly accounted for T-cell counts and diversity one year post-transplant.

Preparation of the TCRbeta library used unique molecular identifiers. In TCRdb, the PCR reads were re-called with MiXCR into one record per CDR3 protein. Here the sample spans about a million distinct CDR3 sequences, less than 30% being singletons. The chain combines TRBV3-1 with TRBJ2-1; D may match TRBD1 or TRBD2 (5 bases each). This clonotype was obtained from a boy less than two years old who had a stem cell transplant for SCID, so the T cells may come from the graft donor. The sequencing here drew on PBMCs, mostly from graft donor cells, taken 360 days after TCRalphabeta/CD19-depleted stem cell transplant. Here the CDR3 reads CASSQGGWSSNEQFF. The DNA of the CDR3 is TGTGCCAGCAGCCAAGGGGGGTGGTCGTCCAATGAGCAGTTCTTC.